The 24 T cell receptor beta chains below were found in one sample sequenced in a study of CD8 T cells in ankylosing spondylitis. One entry per CDR3 protein results from TCRdb running MiXCR on the 5' RACE reads. The sample consists of some 450,000 distinct CDR3 sequences, about a sixth of them appearing once. Study-wide points: A TCR beta motif made of about 8 highly homologous variants seemed typical of ankylosing spondylitis blood.

No cognate antigen is known for these TCRs. The sample consisted of blood, either unsorted or a sorted T cell fraction (not recorded which). The receptor source for this set is a male donor with ankylosing spondylitis.

The chain carries TRBV7-2 and TRBJ2-7; 8 nucleotides align to TRBD1. There are 15 residues in the CDR3. Germline V CDR1 and CDR2: SGHTA, FQGNSA. V shed 4 bases and J 4 bases; nucleotides not matched to a gene: 9. CDR3 residues: CASSSNRGASYEQYF. The CDR3 region has the DNA TGTGCCAGCAGCTCAAACAGGGGGGCAAGTTACGAGCAGTACTTC.

J is TRBJ2-7 and V is TRBV12-3 or TRBV12-4; D possibly uses TRBD1 or TRBD2 (5 bases each). The CDR3 is 18 amino acids. The V end was cut by 5 bases, the J end by 1 base, with 24 bases between. CDR3 loop: CASSPRDGVSPTSYEQYF. CDR3 coding DNA: TGTGCCAGCAGTCCCCGGGACGGAGTTAGCCCGACTTCCTACGAGCAGTACTTC.

Comment on this clonotype: A read error may explain this, as a much larger clone is one base away. The V gene is TRBV5-1, the J gene TRBJ2-1; TRBD2 matches 10 bases. The DNA matches TRBJ2-7 better at its end, which makes the J call doubtful. This CDR3 comprises 15 residues. Germline V lookup: CDR1 SGHRS, CDR2 YFSETQ. The CDR3 spells CASSFLAGDYNEQYF. CDR3 coding DNA: TGCGCCAGCAGCTTCCTAGCGGGAGATTACAATGAGCAGTACTTC.

This clonotype has more than one count but fewer than ten. The CDR3: CASRDRGSWTEAFF. CDR3 DNA: TGTGCCAGCAGGGACAGGGGGTCGTGGACTGAAGCTTTCTTT. The chain combines TRBV12-3 or TRBV12-4 with TRBJ1-1; TRBD1 matches at 10 bases. The CDR3 consists of 14 residues. Germline trimming cut 6 bases from V and 5 bases from J; bases unmatched to any gene: 6.

The sample holds many counts of this clonotype. The chain has TRBV10-3 and TRBJ2-3; D is uncertain. The germline CDR1 and CDR2 sequences are ENHRY and SYGVKD. V was pared by 10 bases and J by 5 bases, with 19 bases between. CDR3 size: 14 residues. The CDR3 region is CATGTKGGEDTQYF. The CDR3 coding sequence is TGTGCCACCGGAACCAAGGGTGGGGAAGATACGCAGTATTTT.

In this sample, this clonotype turned up a few times. The chain links TRBV20-1 to TRBJ2-2; D ambiguous. The germline gives CDR1 DFQATT, CDR2 SNEGSKA (reference sequence). The CDR3 is 12 residues long. V shed 6 bases and J shed 3 bases, with 8 bases lying between them. The CDR3 loop is CSAGPDTGELFF. DNA of the CDR3: TGCAGTGCCGGGCCAGACACCGGGGAGCTGTTTTTT.

The CDR3 bases are TGTGCCAGCAGCTTGGCAGGGAGGGCTAGCGTCCCTAAACCTCGAAACAATGAGCAGTTCTTC. It is translated as CASSLAGRASVPKPRNNEQFF. The chain recombines TRBV13 with TRBJ2-1, with 7 positions matching TRBD2. CDR1 and CDR2 from the germline V gene are PRHDT and FYEKMQ (reference sequence). This CDR3 has 21 residues. The V and J ends lost 3 bases and 5 bases, in that order; junction bases with no gene match: 25.

This clonotype was seen more than once but under ten times. This chain uses TRBV6-1 with TRBJ2-3, with D possibly TRBD2 on 6 matching bases. CDR3 size: 15 residues. CDR1 is MNHNS and CDR2 is SASEGT in the germline V gene. The ends were cut back, 5 bases at V and 3 bases at J, with 15 bases in the middle. The DNA for the CDR3 is TGTGCCAGCAGTCGGTCCTTGGGGGGAACAGATACGCAGTATTTT. It specifies CASSRSLGGTDTQYF.

V gene TRBV5-1 combines with J gene TRBJ1-3; no definite D call. This CDR3 comprises 13 residues. With 3 bases removed from V and 4 bases from J, the gap between germline ends came to 8 bases. From germline, CDR1 is SGHRS and CDR2 YFSETQ. The CDR3 region is CASSSGEGNTIYF. The CDR3 nucleotides read TGCGCCAGCAGCTCAGGAGAGGGAAACACCATATATTTT.

V gene TRBV6-5 combines with J gene TRBJ2-1, with D perhaps matching TRBD1 or TRBD2 (5 bases each). Looked up from germline, CDR1 is MNHEY and CDR2 is SVGAGI. Trimming removed 2 bases from V and 10 bases from J, with 15 bases in between. The CDR3 totals 14 residues. The CDR3 loop reads CASSYRGSIEEQFF. As DNA, the CDR3 is TGTGCCAGCAGTTACCGGGGCAGCATAGAAGAGCAGTTCTTC.

A note on this clonotype: A junction end diverges from the germline sequence, so it may reflect a read error. This rearrangement joins TRBV3-1 to TRBJ2-3, with TRBD2 matching 13 bases. This CDR3 spans 16 amino acids. Germline V CDR1 and CDR2: LGHDT, YNNKEL (reference sequence). The CDR3 DNA sequence: TGTGCCACCAGCCCCACTAGCGGGAGGGCCGGGGATACGCAGTATTTT. It encodes CATSPTSGRAGDTQYF.

This clonotype was observed many times. V usage is TRBV5-1 and J usage is TRBJ2-3, with 8 positions matching TRBD2. Looked up from germline, CDR1 is SGHRS and CDR2 is YFSETQ. This CDR3 has 14 residues. V lost 4 bases, J lost 4 bases, and 5 bases stayed unmatched. In DNA form, the CDR3 reads TGCGCCAGCAGCCGTGAAGCGGGGGCAGATACGCAGTATTTT. Translating it yields CASSREAGADTQYF. Full variable domain (rest looked up from reference TRBV5-1 and TRBJ2-3): KAGVTQTPRYLIKTRGQQVTLSCSPISGHRSVSWYQQTPGQGLQFLFEYFSETQRNKGNFPGRFSGRQFSNSRSEMNVSTLELGDSALYLCASSREAGADTQYFGPGTRLTVL.

The V and J genes are TRBV14 and TRBJ1-4; D is undetermined. CDR3 size: 16 residues. Germline V gives CDR1 SGHDN, CDR2 FVKESK. V lost 3 bases to trimming and J lost 9 bases, with 20 bases between them. The CDR3 coding sequence is TGTGCCAGCAGCCATCATGACGTTACCACCTGGAAAAAACTGTTTTTT. Translating gives CASSHHDVTTWKKLFF.

V usage is TRBV5-4 and J usage is TRBJ2-6; no clear D gene. Trimming took off 6 bases at V and 0 bases at J, with 10 bases between the two ends. Germline V gene sequence: CDR1 SGHNT, CDR2 YYREEE (reference sequence). The CDR3 contains 15 residues. The chain's CDR3 is CASKDRPSGANVLTF. The DNA for the CDR3 is TGTGCCAGCAAGGATCGCCCCTCTGGGGCCAACGTCCTGACTTTC.

A few counts support this clonotype. The chain employs TRBV11-2 and TRBJ1-1; 7 bases map to TRBD1. The V segment lost 1 base and the J segment 5 bases; nucleotides outside the gene matches: 4. This CDR3 comprises 14 residues. Germline loops: CDR1 SGHAT, CDR2 FQNNGV. CDR3 amino acids: CASSLVRGATEAFF. In nucleotides, the CDR3 is TGTGCCAGCAGCTTAGTCAGGGGGGCGACTGAAGCTTTCTTT. The full variable domain, with the rest looked up from reference TRBV11-2 and TRBJ1-1, is EAGVAQSPRYKIIEKRQSVAFWCNPISGHATLYWYQQILGQGPKLLIQFQNNGVVDDSQLPKDRFSAERLKGVDSTLKIQPAKLEDSAVYLCASSLVRGATEAFFGQGTRLTVV.

This clonotype was detected only a few times. The chain employs TRBV7-3 and TRBJ2-1; 11 bases align to TRBD2. Germline V lookup: CDR1 SGHTA, CDR2 FQGTGA. J lost 4 bases, V lost 4 bases, and 6 bases had no gene match. The CDR3 is 16 amino acids. Here the CDR3 reads CASSSPGTSGYNEQFF. The CDR3 nucleotides read TGTGCCAGCAGCTCCCCCGGGACTAGCGGATACAATGAGCAGTTCTTC.

This clonotype was picked up many times. The chain combines TRBV7-2 with TRBJ2-7; the match to TRBD1 covers 8 bases. The J segment lost 7 bases and the V segment lost 1 base, leaving 6 bases of the junction unmatched. The CDR3 has 14 amino acids. Germline V gene data show CDR1 as SGHTA and CDR2 as FQGNSA. In nucleotides, the CDR3 is TGTGCCAGCAGCTTAGGGACAGGGCTAGGGGAGCAGTACTTC. Amino acids: CASSLGTGLGEQYF.

Ten or more counts support this clonotype. This chain connects TRBV6-1 to TRBJ2-7, with D perhaps assigned TRBD1 or TRBD2 (7 bases each). Germline V gives CDR1 MNHNS, CDR2 SASEGT. The CDR3 sequence is 14 residues long. V was clipped by 3 bases and J by 4 bases, with 13 bases between them. Here the CDR3 reads CASSEGRGLYEQYF. Written as DNA, the CDR3 is TGTGCCAGCAGTGAGGGGAGGGGGCTATACGAGCAGTACTTC.

This clonotype has a handful of counts. The chain carries TRBV5-1 and TRBJ1-1; D unclear. CDR1 is SGHRS, CDR2 YFSETQ, per germline. The CDR3 is 15 residues long. V was shortened by 0 bases and J by 4 bases, with 13 bases between the two germline ends. The CDR3 is CASSLAGGGFTEAFF. The CDR3 DNA sequence: TGCGCCAGCAGCTTGGCCGGAGGAGGGTTCACTGAAGCTTTCTTT.

This clonotype was observed a few times. The rearrangement joins TRBV7-9 to TRBJ1-4; tentative D call: TRBD1 (5 bases). V was clipped by 5 bases and J by 10 bases, with 14 bases between them. CDR1 is SEHNR, CDR2 FQNEAQ, per germline (reference sequence). The CDR3 is 13 residues long. The CDR3 region has the DNA TGTGCCAGCAGCCTCACCCCGGGGACAAAACTGTTTTTT. Its translation is CASSLTPGTKLFF.

A few counts support this clonotype. V usage is TRBV7-9 and J usage is TRBJ1-1; tentative D call: TRBD1 (6 bases). CDR1 and CDR2 from the germline V gene are SEHNR and FQNEAQ (reference sequence). V was clipped by 5 bases and J by 4 bases, with 8 bases between them. CDR3 length: 12 amino acids. The CDR3 nucleotides read TGTGCCAGCAGCATAGGGGGCACTGAAGCTTTCTTT. Translated: CASSIGGTEAFF.

This clonotype was recorded a few times. This rearrangement joins TRBV20-1 to TRBJ2-1; 11 positions match TRBD2. V gave up 3 bases and J gave up 8 bases; unmatched junction bases: 9. The CDR3 runs to 15 residues. Germline V lookup: CDR1 DFQATT, CDR2 SNEGSKA (reference sequence). CDR3 sequence reads: CSASQTSGRGDEQFF. CDR3 nucleotide sequence: TGCAGTGCTAGCCAAACTAGCGGGAGAGGCGATGAGCAGTTCTTC.

A few counts support this clonotype. The J gene is TRBJ2-1, the V gene TRBV12-3 or TRBV12-4, with 8 nucleotides matching TRBD2. Trimming cost V 3 bases and J 10 bases; bases outside gene matches: 11. The CDR3 runs to 15 residues. The CDR3 region is CASSLGSGALREQFF. In DNA, the CDR3 is TGTGCCAGCAGTTTGGGTAGCGGGGCGCTTCGGGAGCAGTTCTTC.

This clonotype was observed a handful of times. The V gene is TRBV3-1, the J gene TRBJ2-3, with 7 positions matching TRBD2. Germline V CDR1 and CDR2: LGHDT, YNNKEL (reference sequence). CDR3 length equals 14 residues. Trimming removed 4 bases from V and 5 bases from J; junction bases left unmatched: 6. The CDR3 here is CASSLTGTKDTQYF. CDR3 DNA sequence: TGTGCCAGCAGCCTGACCGGGACTAAAGATACGCAGTATTTT.